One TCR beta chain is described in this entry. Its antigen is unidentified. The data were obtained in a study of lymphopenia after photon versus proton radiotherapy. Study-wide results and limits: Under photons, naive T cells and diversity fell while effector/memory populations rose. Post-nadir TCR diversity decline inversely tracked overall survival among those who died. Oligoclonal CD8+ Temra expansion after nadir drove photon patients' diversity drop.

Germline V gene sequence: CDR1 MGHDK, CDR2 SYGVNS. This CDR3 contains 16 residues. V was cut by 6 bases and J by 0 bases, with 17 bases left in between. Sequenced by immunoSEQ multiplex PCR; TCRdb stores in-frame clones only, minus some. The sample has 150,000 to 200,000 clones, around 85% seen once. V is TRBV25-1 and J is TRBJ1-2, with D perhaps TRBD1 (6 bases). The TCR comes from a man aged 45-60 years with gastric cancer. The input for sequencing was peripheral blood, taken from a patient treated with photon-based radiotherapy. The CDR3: CASSPRVGQSNYGYTF. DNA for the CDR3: TGTGCCAGCAGCCCGAGGGTCGGACAGTCTAACTATGGCTACACCTTC.